Listed below are T cell receptor beta chains from one sample, sequenced in a study of T cells and Merkel cell carcinoma outcomes. Data came from immunoSEQ multiplex PCR; TCRdb stores just in-frame clones and leaves some out. The top ten clones hold 6.5% to 8.5% of a sample with fewer than 20,000 clones, more than 75% of them seen once. Specimen: tumor tissue from Merkel cell carcinoma. These receptors were collected from a human donor with Merkel cell carcinoma. CDR3s include the opening cysteine and the closing phenylalanine or tryptophan. D genes are given only for firm matches. Rows give clone size only sometimes, using once, few, many, or a class for an expanded clone.

cdr3_nt,cdr3_aa,d_call,cdr3_length,v_call,clone_size,j_call
TGTGCCACCAGCAGAACGGGACTAGCGGCCTCCTACAAGCAGTACTTC,CATSRTGLAASYKQYF,TRBD2,16,TRBV15,once,TRBJ2-7
TGTGCCAGTAGCCCTGACCTCGGGACGCAGTATTTT,CASSPDLGTQYF,.,12,TRBV19,.,TRBJ2-3
TGTGCCAGCAGTGTGACAGGGGAGAACATTCAGTACTTC,CASSVTGENIQYF,TRBD1,13,TRBV2,.,TRBJ2-4
TGTGCCAGCAGCTTAGCTCGGGGCGGCTACACCTTC,CASSLARGGYTF,.,12,TRBV13,.,TRBJ1-2
TGCGCCAGCAGCTTGGCGGGGGTGGAGGGTGAAAAACTGTTTTTT,CASSLAGVEGEKLFF,.,15,TRBV5-1,.,TRBJ1-4
TGTGCCAGCAGCTTAGGCCAGGGGCAGGACTCACCCCTCCACTTT,CASSLGQGQDSPLHF,.,15,TRBV11-3,few,TRBJ1-6
TGTGCCAGCAGCACCTACATCCGCTCCTACGAGCAGTACTTC,CASSTYIRSYEQYF,.,14,TRBV11-2,.,TRBJ2-7
TGTGCCAGCAGAACCAGGGATCTCACAGATACGCAGTATTTT,CASRTRDLTDTQYF,.,14,TRBV5-8,once,TRBJ2-3
TGCGCCAGCAGCCAAGAGGGGGAACTCCAAGAGACCCAGTACTTC,CASSQEGELQETQYF,.,15,TRBV4-1,.,TRBJ2-5
TGTGCCTGGAGTCGAGCCCCCAATTCACCCCTCCACTTT,CAWSRAPNSPLHF,.,13,TRBV30,.,TRBJ1-6
TGTGCCAATAGTTCCGGACAGGGGGCTGCCAAAAACATTCAGTACTTC,CANSSGQGAAKNIQYF,TRBD1,16,TRBV19,.,TRBJ2-4
TGCAGCGCCCTGACTAGCACCTCCTACAATGAGCAGTTCTTC,CSALTSTSYNEQFF,TRBD2,14,TRBV29-1,.,TRBJ2-1
TGCGCCAGCAGCTCCACTATGTCCCGAGAGACCCAGTACTTC,CASSSTMSRETQYF,.,14,TRBV5-1,.,TRBJ2-5
TGTGCCAGCAGCTCAAAGCGGGGGAGGAACGGGGAGCTGTTTTTT,CASSSKRGRNGELFF,TRBD2,15,TRBV7-2,once,TRBJ2-2
TGTGCCAGCAGCTCGACAGGCGCCGAGGGGACCCAGTACTTC,CASSSTGAEGTQYF,.,14,TRBV6-5,.,TRBJ2-5